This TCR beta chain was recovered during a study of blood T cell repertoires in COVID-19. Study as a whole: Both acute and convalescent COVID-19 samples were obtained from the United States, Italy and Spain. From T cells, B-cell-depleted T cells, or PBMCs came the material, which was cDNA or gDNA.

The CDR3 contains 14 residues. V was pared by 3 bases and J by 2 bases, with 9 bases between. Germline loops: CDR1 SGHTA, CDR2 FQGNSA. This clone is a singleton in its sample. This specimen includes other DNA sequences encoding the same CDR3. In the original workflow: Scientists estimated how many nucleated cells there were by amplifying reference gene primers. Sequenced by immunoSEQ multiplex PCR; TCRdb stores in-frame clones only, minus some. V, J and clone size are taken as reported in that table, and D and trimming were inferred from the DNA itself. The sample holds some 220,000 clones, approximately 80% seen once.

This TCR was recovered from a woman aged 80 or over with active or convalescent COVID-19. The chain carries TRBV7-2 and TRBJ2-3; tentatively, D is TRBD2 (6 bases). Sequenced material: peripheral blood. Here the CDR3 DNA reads TGTGCCAGCAGCTTGGCGCGGGACACAGATACGCAGTATTTT. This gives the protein CASSLARDTDTQYF.